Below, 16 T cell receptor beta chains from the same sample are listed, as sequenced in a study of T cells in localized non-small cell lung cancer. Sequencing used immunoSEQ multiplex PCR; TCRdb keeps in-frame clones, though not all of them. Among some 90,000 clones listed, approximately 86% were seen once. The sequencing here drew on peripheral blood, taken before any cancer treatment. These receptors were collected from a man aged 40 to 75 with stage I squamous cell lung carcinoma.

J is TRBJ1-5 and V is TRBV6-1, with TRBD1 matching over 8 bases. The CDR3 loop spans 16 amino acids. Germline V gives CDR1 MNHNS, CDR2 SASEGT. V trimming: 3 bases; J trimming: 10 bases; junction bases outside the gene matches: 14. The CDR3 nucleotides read TGTGCCAGCAGTGACCTCCCTGGGACAGGTCCGGGACCCCAGCATTTT. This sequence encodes CASSDLPGTGPGPQHF.

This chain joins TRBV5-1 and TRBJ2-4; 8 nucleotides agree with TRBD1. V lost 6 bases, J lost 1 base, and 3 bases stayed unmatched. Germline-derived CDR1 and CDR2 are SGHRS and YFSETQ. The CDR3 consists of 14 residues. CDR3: CASKQGDAKNIQYF. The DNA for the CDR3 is TGCGCCAGCAAACAGGGGGACGCCAAAAACATTCAGTACTTC.

The CDR3 loop is CASSQEFRASGKYTGELFF. DNA of the CDR3: TGCGCCAGCAGCCAAGAGTTCCGGGCTAGCGGGAAATACACCGGGGAGCTGTTTTTT. The V call is TRBV4-1, the J call TRBJ2-2; TRBD2 agrees at 9 bases. CDR1 is MGHRA, CDR2 YSYEKL, per germline. This CDR3 has 19 amino acids. The V segment lost 0 bases and the J segment 3 bases; nucleotides outside the gene matches: 11.

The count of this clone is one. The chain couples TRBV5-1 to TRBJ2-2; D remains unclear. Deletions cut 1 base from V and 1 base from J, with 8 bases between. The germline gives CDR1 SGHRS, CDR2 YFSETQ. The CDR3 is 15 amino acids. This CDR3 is CASSLLQMNTGELFF. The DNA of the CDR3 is TGCGCCAGCAGCTTGTTACAGATGAACACCGGGGAGCTGTTTTTT. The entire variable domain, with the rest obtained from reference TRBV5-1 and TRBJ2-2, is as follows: KAGVTQTPRYLIKTRGQQVTLSCSPISGHRSVSWYQQTPGQGLQFLFEYFSETQRNKGNFPGRFSGRQFSNSRSEMNVSTLELGDSALYLCASSLLQMNTGELFFGEGSRLTVL.

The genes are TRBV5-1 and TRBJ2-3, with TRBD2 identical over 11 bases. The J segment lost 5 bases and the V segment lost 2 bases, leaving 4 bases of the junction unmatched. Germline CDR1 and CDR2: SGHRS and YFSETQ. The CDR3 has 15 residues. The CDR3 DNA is TGCGCCAGCAGCTTAACTAGCGGGGGTGGAGATACGCAGTATTTT. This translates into CASSLTSGGGDTQYF.

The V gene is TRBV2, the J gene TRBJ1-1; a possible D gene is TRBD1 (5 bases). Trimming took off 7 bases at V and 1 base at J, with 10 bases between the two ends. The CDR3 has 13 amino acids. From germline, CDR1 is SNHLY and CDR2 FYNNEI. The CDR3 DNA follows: TGTGCCAGCACTCCGGGGCCGAACACTGAAGCTTTCTTT. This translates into CASTPGPNTEAFF.

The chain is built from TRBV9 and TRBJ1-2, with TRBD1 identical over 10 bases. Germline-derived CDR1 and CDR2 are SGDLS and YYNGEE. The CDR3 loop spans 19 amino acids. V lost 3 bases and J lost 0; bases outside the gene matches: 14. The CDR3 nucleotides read TGTGCCAGCAGCGACGGAAGTGGGGACAGGGGCCCCGCTAACTATGGCTACACCTTC. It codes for CASSDGSGDRGPANYGYTF.

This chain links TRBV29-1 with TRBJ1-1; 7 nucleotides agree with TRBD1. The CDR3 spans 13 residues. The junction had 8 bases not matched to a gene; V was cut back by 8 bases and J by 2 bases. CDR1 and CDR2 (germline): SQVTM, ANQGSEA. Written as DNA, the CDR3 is TGCAGCCCCTATTTAGGGGGCAACACTGAAGCTTTCTTT. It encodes CSPYLGGNTEAFF.

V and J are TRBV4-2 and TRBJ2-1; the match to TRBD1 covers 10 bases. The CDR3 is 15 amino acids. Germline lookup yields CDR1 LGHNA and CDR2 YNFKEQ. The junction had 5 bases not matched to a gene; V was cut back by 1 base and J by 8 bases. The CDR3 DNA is TGTGCCAGCAGCCAAGTCCGGGACAGGGGCGATGAGCAGTTCTTC. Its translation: CASSQVRDRGDEQFF.

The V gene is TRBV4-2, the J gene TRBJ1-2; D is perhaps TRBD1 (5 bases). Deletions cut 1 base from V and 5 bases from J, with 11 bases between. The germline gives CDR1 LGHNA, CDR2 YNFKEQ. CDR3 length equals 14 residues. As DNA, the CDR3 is TGTGCCAGCAGCCAAGTTTCGGGGGAATATGGCTACACCTTC. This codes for CASSQVSGEYGYTF.

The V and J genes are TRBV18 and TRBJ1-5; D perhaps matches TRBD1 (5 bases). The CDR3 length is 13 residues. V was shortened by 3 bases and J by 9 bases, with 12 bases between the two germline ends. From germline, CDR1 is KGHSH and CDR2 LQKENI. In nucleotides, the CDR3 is TGTGCCAGCTCACCGGGGGTAGGTTGGCCCCAGCATTTT. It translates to CASSPGVGWPQHF.

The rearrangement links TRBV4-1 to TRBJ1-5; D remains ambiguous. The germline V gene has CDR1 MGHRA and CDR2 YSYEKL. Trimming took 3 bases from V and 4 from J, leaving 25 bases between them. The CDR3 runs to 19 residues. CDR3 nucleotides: TGCGCCAGCAGCCATAAAAAACTCCCTGGGCTAGGAGGGAATCAGCCCCAGCATTTT. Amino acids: CASSHKKLPGLGGNQPQHF.

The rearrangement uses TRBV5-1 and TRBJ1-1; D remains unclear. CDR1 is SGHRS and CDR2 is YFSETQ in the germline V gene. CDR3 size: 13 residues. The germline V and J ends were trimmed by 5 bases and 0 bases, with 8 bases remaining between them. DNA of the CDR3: TGCGCCAGCAGAGCAGTTTTGAACACTGAAGCTTTCTTT. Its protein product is CASRAVLNTEAFF.

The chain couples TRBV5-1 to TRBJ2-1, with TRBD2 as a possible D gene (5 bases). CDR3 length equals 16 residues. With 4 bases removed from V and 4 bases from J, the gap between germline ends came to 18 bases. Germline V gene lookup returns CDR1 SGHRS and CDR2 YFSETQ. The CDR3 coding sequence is TGCGCCAGCAGCGGGTCCGGGAAGGGTGGATACAATGAGCAGTTCTTC. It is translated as CASSGSGKGGYNEQFF.

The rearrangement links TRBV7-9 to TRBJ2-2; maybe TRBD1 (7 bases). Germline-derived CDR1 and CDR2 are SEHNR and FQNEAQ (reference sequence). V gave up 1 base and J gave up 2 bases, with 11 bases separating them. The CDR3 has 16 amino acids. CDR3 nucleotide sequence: TGTGCCAGCAGCTTAGTTGGAGGGGGCAACACCGGGGAGCTGTTTTTT. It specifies CASSLVGGGNTGELFF.

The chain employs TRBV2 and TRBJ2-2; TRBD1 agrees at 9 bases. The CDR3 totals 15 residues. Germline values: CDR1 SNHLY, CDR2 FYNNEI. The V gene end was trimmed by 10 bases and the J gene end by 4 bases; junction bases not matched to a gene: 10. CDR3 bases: TGTGCCACCCAGGGACAGGGAGTGGGCACCGGGGAGCTGTTTTTT. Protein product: CATQGQGVGTGELFF.